This T cell receptor (beta chain) appears in the sequencing data of a study of post-analysis software for immune sequencing data. General study results and limits: About 5 TRBV segments (TRBV5-6, TRBV5-1 and TRBV20-1 among them) occurred more frequently in patients than in controls. Normalized Chao1 diversity was significantly reduced in patients versus controls.

Built from TCR beta cDNA, the libraries had unique molecular identifiers in them. Out of about 0.95 to 10 million T cells, some 480,000 cDNA molecules were generated. TCRdb redid the calling of the PCR reads with MiXCR, one entry per CDR3 protein. The data contain 400,000 to 500,000 distinct CDR3 sequences, roughly 38% of them singletons. This CDR3 contains 17 residues. Germline V CDR1 and CDR2: MDHEN, SYDVKM. Trimming shortened V by 3 bases and J by 3 bases, and 20 bases separated the two germline ends. To note about this clonotype: Its antigen is still unknown.

The sequence was obtained from a girl aged 2-15 years with multiple sclerosis. Sequencing used blood. V gene TRBV28 combines with J gene TRBJ1-2, with a possible D match to TRBD1 (5 bases). The CDR3 loop is CASSFSGRGSLYYGYTF. CDR3 in DNA: TGTGCCAGCAGTTTTAGTGGTAGGGGTTCCCTTTACTATGGCTACACCTTC.